The clone carrying this T cell receptor (beta chain) has a count of ten or more. Antigen: not known. This specimen belongs to a study of response to subunit inactivated influenza vaccine. Study-level results: There was a suggestion from the authors that each seasonal influenza vaccination recruits few new T cells.

Each CDR3 protein is one row after TCRdb ran MiXCR on the RT-PCR reads. Here the sample spans hundreds of thousands of distinct CDR3 sequences, 14% being singletons. Losses at the gene ends were 2 bases for V and 1 base for J; bases not matched to a gene: 8. Germline V gene lookup returns CDR1 MNHEY and CDR2 SMNVEV (reference sequence). The CDR3 consists of 17 residues. This sequence was found in a man in his fifties who received an inactivated influenza vaccine. V gene TRBV27 combines with J gene TRBJ2-3, with 8 nucleotides matching TRBD2. The specimen comprised PBMCs from blood, sampled 14 to 15 days before vaccination. This chain's CDR3 is CASSLLATSGGTDTQYF. CDR3 sequence (DNA): TGTGCCAGCAGTTTACTAGCTACTAGCGGAGGCACAGATACGCAGTATTTT.